Each of the 27 T cell receptor beta chains below was sequenced from the same sample in a study of T-cell reconstitution after alpha-beta-depleted transplantation in children. For TCRbeta, the library was prepared with unique molecular identifiers. Each CDR3 protein is one row after TCRdb ran MiXCR on the PCR reads. Of over 200,000 distinct CDR3 sequences in the sample, 8.5% to 10% were seen once. This specimen consisted of PBMCs from the stem cell graft donor, obtained from the stem cell graft. Receptors originate from a human donor who donated a stem cell graft to a child with acute lymphoblastic leukemia.

This clonotype turned up a few times. V is TRBV29-1 and J is TRBJ2-3, with a tentative D call TRBD1 (5 bases). Germline V gene lookup returns CDR1 SQVTM and CDR2 ANQGSEA. With 0 bases removed from V and 1 base from J, the gap between germline ends came to 11 bases. The CDR3 runs 15 residues. CDR3 DNA: TGCAGCGTTGAAGATCCGGGCAGGGGCACAGATACGCAGTATTTT. This sequence encodes CSVEDPGRGTDTQYF.

This clonotype is categorized as medium-sized. The CDR3 loop reads CAIPKARNQGPGANVLTF. In DNA form, the CDR3 reads TGTGCCATCCCTAAAGCGCGGAATCAGGGGCCTGGGGCCAACGTCCTGACTTTC. The chain combines TRBV10-3 with TRBJ2-6; a possible D gene is TRBD1 (6 bases). The V end was cut by 8 bases, the J end by 2 bases, with 22 bases between. CDR3 length: 18 residues. The germline gives CDR1 ENHRY, CDR2 SYGVKD.

This clonotype was counted a few times. The rearrangement uses TRBV14 and TRBJ1-1; no firm D call. The V gene's germline CDR1 is SGHDN and CDR2 FVKESK. This CDR3 spans 13 amino acids. V lost 1 base, J lost 1 base, and 4 bases lay in between. Here the CDR3 reads CASSQGGNTEAFF. In DNA, the CDR3 is TGTGCCAGCAGCCAAGGCGGGAACACTGAAGCTTTCTTT.

The J gene is TRBJ1-1, the V gene TRBV29-1; 7 bases are shared with TRBD1. Germline CDR1 and CDR2: SQVTM and ANQGSEA. CDR3 length: 14 amino acids. J lost 10 bases, V lost 5 bases, and 16 bases had no gene match. The CDR3 DNA sequence: TGCAGCGTTCCTCCGGGGACAGAACTCCGGGGAGCTTTCTTT. Its translation: CSVPPGTELRGAFF. The full variable domain, in which reference TRBV29-1 and TRBJ1-1 provide the parts outside the CDR3, is SAVISQKPSRDICQRGTSLTIQCQVDSQVTMMFWYRQQPGQSLTLIATANQGSEATYESGFVIDKFPISRPNLTFSTLTVSNMSPEDSSIYLCSVPPGTELRGAFFGQGTRLTVV.

This clonotype was detected only a few times. V and J are TRBV19 and TRBJ2-2, with D hard to call. CDR1 LNHDA and CDR2 SQIVND come from the germline V gene (reference sequence). Between the trimmed V and J ends, which lost 3 bases and 7 bases, there was a span of 9 bases. The CDR3 is 13 amino acids. CDR3: CASSMAAFGELFF. CDR3 DNA: TGTGCCAGTAGTATGGCGGCCTTCGGGGAGCTGTTTTTT.

The rearrangement links TRBV5-1 to TRBJ2-3; the D gene could be TRBD1 or TRBD2 (5 bases each). The V gene's germline CDR1 is SGHRS and CDR2 YFSETQ. The length of the CDR3 is 13 residues. With 1 base removed from V and 6 bases from J, the gap between germline ends came to 9 bases. CDR3 coding DNA: TGCGCCAGCAGCTTGAGGGACGGCGATACGCAGTATTTT. Amino acid sequence: CASSLRDGDTQYF.

This clonotype was detected ten times or more. This chain joins TRBV20-1 and TRBJ2-3, with TRBD2 matching 8 bases. V lost 7 bases to trimming and J lost 1 base; unmatched junction nucleotides: 1. The CDR3 is made up of 12 amino acids. Germline V lookup: CDR1 DFQATT, CDR2 SNEGSKA (reference sequence). The CDR3 reads CSGTSRTDTQYF. In nucleotides, the CDR3 is TGCAGTGGGACTAGCCGCACAGATACGCAGTATTTT.

The V and J genes are TRBV7-2 and TRBJ1-1, with 7 bases lining up with TRBD1. V was pared by 2 bases and J by 7 bases, with 7 bases of the junction left unmatched. The germline gives CDR1 SGHTA, CDR2 FQGNSA. The CDR3 runs 14 residues. The CDR3 loop is CASSLQGVSSEAFF. CDR3 coding DNA: TGTGCCAGCAGCTTACAGGGGGTTAGTAGTGAAGCTTTCTTT.

The V gene is TRBV20-1, the J gene TRBJ1-1; D is ambiguous. Trimming shortened V by 4 bases and J by 2 bases, and 14 bases separated the two germline ends. The CDR3 extends over 14 amino acids. Germline loops: CDR1 DFQATT, CDR2 SNEGSKA (reference sequence). The CDR3 nucleotides are TGCAGTGCTACCGAACTGGGGTTTAACACTGAAGCTTTCTTT. Translating it yields CSATELGFNTEAFF.

J is TRBJ1-1 and V is TRBV18; a possible D gene is TRBD1 (5 bases). CDR1 is KGHSH and CDR2 is LQKENI in the germline V gene. V was clipped by 5 bases and J by 1 base, with 14 bases between them. The CDR3 totals 15 residues. Written as DNA, the CDR3 is TGTGCCAGCTCATTCACGACAGATAAGAACACTGAAGCTTTCTTT. This gives the protein CASSFTTDKNTEAFF.

This clonotype was recorded only once. The chain carries TRBV18 and TRBJ2-3; 8 bases fit TRBD1. The CDR3 extends over 14 amino acids. Germline V gene lookup returns CDR1 KGHSH and CDR2 LQKENI. The V segment lost 4 bases and the J segment 4 bases; nucleotides outside the gene matches: 4. CDR3 DNA sequence: TGTGCCAGCTCACGGGACAGGACGGCAGATACGCAGTATTTT. Translated, it gives CASSRDRTADTQYF.

This clonotype occurred a few times. The chain carries TRBV7-8 and TRBJ2-3; D is unresolved. Per germline, CDR1 SGHVS and CDR2 FQNEAQ. The CDR3 is 19 amino acids. V was shortened by 0 bases and J by 0 bases, with 19 bases between the two germline ends. The CDR3: CASSLAQWSSVGSTDTQYF. The CDR3 coding sequence is TGTGCCAGCAGCTTAGCGCAGTGGTCTTCCGTGGGTAGCACAGATACGCAGTATTTT.

This chain uses TRBV13 with TRBJ2-3; possibly TRBD1 for D (5 bases). Trimming cost V 2 bases and J 8 bases, with 14 bases left between them. CDR3 length: 14 amino acids. CDR1 PRHDT and CDR2 FYEKMQ come from the germline V gene (reference sequence). CDR3 nucleotides: TGTGCCAGCAGCTTAACGGCGCCTCAGGGTACGCAGTATTTT. Translating it yields CASSLTAPQGTQYF.

This clonotype was detected a few times. Here the CDR3 reads CASSSWTLSETQYF. CDR3 coding DNA: TGTGCCAGCAGTTCCTGGACGCTCTCGGAGACCCAGTACTTC. V gene TRBV6-2 or TRBV6-3 combines with J gene TRBJ2-5; D remains ambiguous. V shed 4 bases and J shed 5 bases, with 14 bases lying between them. CDR3 length: 14 residues. Germline V CDR1 and CDR2: MNHEY, SVGEGT.

This clonotype has ten or more counts. A much larger clone sits a single nucleotide away, making a read error possible. The gene calls are TRBV7-9 and TRBJ2-2; tentative D call: TRBD2 (5 bases). CDR3 size: 14 residues. Germline V lookup: CDR1 SEHNR, CDR2 FQNEAQ (reference sequence). Between the trimmed V and J ends, which lost 1 base and 6 bases, there was a span of 9 bases. The CDR3: CASSLVSGSGELFF. CDR3 sequence (DNA): TGTGCCAGCAGCTTAGTATCGGGGTCCGGGGAGCTGTTTTTT.

The V and J genes are TRBV12-3 or TRBV12-4 and TRBJ1-5; D perhaps matches TRBD1 (6 bases). Trimming took off 7 bases at V and 7 bases at J, with 26 bases between the two ends. The CDR3 is made up of 17 amino acids. CDR3 in amino acids: CASNRISARGGEQPQHF. In DNA, the CDR3 is TGTGCCAGCAATCGAATTTCGGCCAGGGGAGGAGAACAGCCCCAGCATTTT.

In this sample, this clonotype turned up many times. The chain employs TRBV6-5 and TRBJ1-3; D not resolved. V shed 0 bases and J shed 2 bases, with 2 bases lying between them. This CDR3 spans 13 amino acids. CDR1 and CDR2 (germline): MNHEY, SVGAGI. The CDR3: CASSYSTGNTIYF. The CDR3 region has the DNA TGTGCCAGCAGTTACTCTACTGGAAACACCATATATTTT.

The genes are TRBV11-2 and TRBJ1-1, with D perhaps TRBD1 (5 bases). The CDR3 runs 15 residues. Germline values: CDR1 SGHAT, CDR2 FQNNGV. Trimming removed 7 bases from V and 6 bases from J, with 21 bases in between. The CDR3 protein is CASIHTWTGGPEAFF. CDR3 DNA: TGTGCCAGCATTCACACATGGACGGGGGGACCTGAAGCTTTCTTT.

There are many counts of this clonotype. The gene calls are TRBV7-9 and TRBJ2-1; D not resolved. Germline V gene lookup returns CDR1 SEHNR and CDR2 FQNEAQ (reference sequence). Trimming removed 6 bases at V and 8 bases at J, with 8 bases between. The CDR3 length is 11 residues. The CDR3 sequence: CASRGGDEQFF. The CDR3 DNA follows: TGTGCCAGCAGGGGCGGCGATGAGCAGTTCTTC.

The chain combines TRBV27 with TRBJ1-1, with D possibly TRBD1 on 6 matching bases. Germline CDR1 reads MNHEY; CDR2 reads SMNVEV (reference sequence). CDR3 size: 15 residues. Trimming removed 8 bases from V and 4 bases from J, with 20 bases in between. CDR3 sequence: CASFTGGPSSTEAFF. CDR3 DNA: TGTGCCAGCTTCACGGGGGGCCCCTCAAGCACTGAAGCTTTCTTT.

This clonotype was seen at least ten times. The CDR3 nucleotides are TGTGCCAGCAGGGCTGGACAGGGTGGAAACACCATATATTTT. This codes for CASRAGQGGNTIYF. The chain joins TRBV5-6 to TRBJ1-3; TRBD1 aligns across 8 bases. Germline-derived CDR1 and CDR2 are SGHDT and YYEEEE. The CDR3 loop spans 14 amino acids. The V segment lost 5 bases and the J segment 3 bases; nucleotides outside the gene matches: 4.

This clonotype was observed many times. The gene calls are TRBV20-1 and TRBJ1-6; the D gene is possibly TRBD1 (5 bases). CDR3 size: 15 residues. Germline V lookup: CDR1 DFQATT, CDR2 SNEGSKA (reference sequence). Trimming shortened V by 1 base and J by 8 bases, and 15 bases separated the two germline ends. Here the CDR3 DNA reads TGCAGTGCTAGAGGGGGCCTTAGGGGTTATTCACCCCTCCACTTT. Its translation is CSARGGLRGYSPLHF.

This clonotype showed up just a few times. The V gene is TRBV7-2, the J gene TRBJ1-3; D is ambiguous. Germline V CDR1 and CDR2: SGHTA, FQGNSA. V was pared by 0 bases and J by 1 base, with 19 bases between. This CDR3 region has 19 residues. The CDR3 region is CASSLASGSYADSGNTIYF. The CDR3 coding sequence is TGTGCCAGCAGCTTAGCGTCGGGGAGCTATGCAGATTCTGGAAACACCATATATTTT.

The V call is TRBV7-6, the J call TRBJ2-1; D is perhaps TRBD1 (6 bases). The CDR3 is 15 residues long. The V end lost 1 base, the J end lost 9 bases, and 16 bases lay between the germline ends. Germline CDR1 SGHVS, CDR2 FNYEAQ. The CDR3, as DNA: TGTGCCAGCAGCTTAGTGTCACAGGGAATGGGTGAGCAGTTCTTC. This translates into CASSLVSQGMGEQFF.

The rearrangement links TRBV10-3 to TRBJ1-2; D uncertain. CDR3 length: 12 amino acids. V lost 11 bases and J 8 bases, leaving 18 bases between the germline ends. The germline V gene encodes CDR1 ENHRY and CDR2 SYGVKD. In nucleotides, the CDR3 is TGTGCCTCCACACCGGATCCCGGGGGCTACACCTTC. This gives the protein CASTPDPGGYTF.

This clonotype has only a few counts. V is TRBV5-1 and J is TRBJ2-5; 14 nucleotides align to TRBD2. Germline values: CDR1 SGHRS, CDR2 YFSETQ. CDR3 length: 15 residues. The V segment lost 4 bases and the J segment 5 bases; nucleotides outside the gene matches: 4. The CDR3 is CASSGLAGGGETQYF. The CDR3 DNA reads TGCGCCAGCAGCGGACTAGCGGGGGGAGGTGAGACCCAGTACTTC.

The CDR3 sequence is CASNPLDRKNTEAFF. In nucleotides, the CDR3 is TGTGCCAGTAACCCCCTGGACAGAAAGAACACTGAAGCTTTCTTT. The chain carries TRBV19 and TRBJ1-1, with D possibly being TRBD1 (6 bases). CDR3 length: 15 residues. V lost 7 bases and J lost 1, with 16 bases in between. Germline CDR1 and CDR2: LNHDA and SQIVND (reference sequence). The full variable domain, in which reference TRBV19 and TRBJ1-1 provide the parts outside the CDR3, is DGGITQSPKYLFRKEGQNVTLSCEQNLNHDAMYWYRQDPGQGLRLIYYSQIVNDFQKGDIAEGYSVSREKKESFPLTVTSAQKNPTAFYLCASNPLDRKNTEAFFGQGTRLTVV.